The present TCR beta chain was sequenced within a study of shared clonotypes between healthy human individuals. Splitting the CD4+ cells yielded a CD45RA+ naive subset and a CD45RA-negative memory subset. The germline CDR1 and CDR2 sequences are LNHNV and YYDKDF (reference sequence). The CDR3 is 15 amino acids. The trim removed 0 bases at V and 8 bases at J, leaving 4 bases unmatched. The input for sorted-subset replicate PCRs was around 0.2 ug DNA, around 30,000 T cell genomes. Original handling: Filtering differed because ImmunoSEQ produced junction-only sequences that carried no quality scores. TCRdb keeps only in-frame clones here, not all; method: immunoSEQ multiplex PCR. The V and J calls and clone size were taken over from that table, and D and trimming were inferred from the DNA. The data contain millions of clones, 90% to 95% of them singletons.

This receptor was obtained from a man aged 18 to 35 in good health. The chain joins TRBV15 to TRBJ2-1, with 10 positions matching TRBD2. The sample consisted of naive CD4+ T cells sorted from blood. The subset was: CD45RA+ positively selected. Here the CDR3 DNA reads TGTGCCACCAGCAGAGAACGGACTAGCGGCGATGAGCAGTTCTTC. Protein sequence: CATSRERTSGDEQFF.